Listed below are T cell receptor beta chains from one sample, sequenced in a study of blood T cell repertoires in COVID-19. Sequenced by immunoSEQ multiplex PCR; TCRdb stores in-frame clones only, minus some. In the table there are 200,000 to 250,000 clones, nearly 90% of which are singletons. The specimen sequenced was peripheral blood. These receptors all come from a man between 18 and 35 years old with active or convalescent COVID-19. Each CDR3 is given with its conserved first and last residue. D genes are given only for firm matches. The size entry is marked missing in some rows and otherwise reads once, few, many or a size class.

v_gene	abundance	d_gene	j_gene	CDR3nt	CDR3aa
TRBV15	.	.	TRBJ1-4	TGTGCCACCAGCGGGGGCGAGAGACCAAAACTGTTTTTT	CATSGGERPKLFF
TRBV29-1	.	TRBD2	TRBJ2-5	TGCAGCGTTGTAACGGGGGGGAAAGAGACCCAGTACTTC	CSVVTGGKETQYF
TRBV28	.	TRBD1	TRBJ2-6	TGTGCCAGCAGTTTAACAGGGGCGTTTGACGCCGGGGCCAACGTCCTGACTTTC	CASSLTGAFDAGANVLTF
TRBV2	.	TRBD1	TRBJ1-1	TGTGCCAGCACTCCGGGACAGGGGACTGAAGCTTTCTTT	CASTPGQGTEAFF
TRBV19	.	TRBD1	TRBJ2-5	TGTGCCAGTAGTGACAGGGGTCGCCAAGAGACCCAGTACTTC	CASSDRGRQETQYF
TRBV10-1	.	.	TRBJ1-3	TGCGCCAGCAGTGGCCGGAGCTCTGGAAACACCATATATTTT	CASSGRSSGNTIYF
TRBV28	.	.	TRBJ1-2	TGTGCCAGCAGTTCGGGGGACTCGGGGTATGGCTACACCTTC	CASSSGDSGYGYTF
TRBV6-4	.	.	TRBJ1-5	TGTGCCAGCAGTGACTCTGGCGGGGGGAGGCAGCCCCAGCATTTT	CASSDSGGGRQPQHF
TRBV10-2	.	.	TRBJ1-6	TGCGCCAGCAGGTGGACAGCTTCTCTTATTAATTCACCCCTCCACTTT	CASRWTASLINSPLHF
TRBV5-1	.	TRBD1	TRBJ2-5	TGCGCCAGCAGCTGGGCGGCCGGGACAGCTTTGGAAGAGACCCAGTACTTC	CASSWAAGTALEETQYF
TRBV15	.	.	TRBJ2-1	TGTGCCACCAGCAGAGGCCAGGGTATCTACAATGAGCAGTTCTTC	CATSRGQGIYNEQFF
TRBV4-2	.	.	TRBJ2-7	TGTGCCAGCAGCCAAGACGAGCGCGGGATGAGCTCCTACGAGCAGTACTTC	CASSQDERGMSSYEQYF
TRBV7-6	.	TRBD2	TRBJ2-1	TGTGCCAGCAGCGATGGGACTAGCGGCTTCTCCTACAATGAGCAGTTCTTC	CASSDGTSGFSYNEQFF
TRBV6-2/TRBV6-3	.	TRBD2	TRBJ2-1	TGTGCCAGCAGTTACCCGCGGGGGGGCTATTACAATGAGCAGTTCTTC	CASSYPRGGYYNEQFF
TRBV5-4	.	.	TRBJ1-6	TGTGCCAGCAGCTTGAAGGGGGTCACAAATTCACCCCTCCACTTT	CASSLKGVTNSPLHF
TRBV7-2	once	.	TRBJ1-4	TGTGCCAGCAGCTTAGAGGCCGAGGTGGCAAACAATGAAAAACTGTTTTTT	CASSLEAEVANNEKLFF
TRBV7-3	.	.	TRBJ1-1	TGTGCCAGCAGCTTTGGGCGCATGAACACTGAAGCTTTCTTT	CASSFGRMNTEAFF
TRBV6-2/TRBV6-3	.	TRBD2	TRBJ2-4	TGTGCCAGCAACCCGAGGCGGGGGGAAGACATTCAGTACTTC	CASNPRRGEDIQYF
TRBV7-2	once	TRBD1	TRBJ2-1	TGTGCCAGCAGCTCTGACAGGGGTATAAACAACAATGAGCAGTTCTTC	CASSSDRGINNNEQFF
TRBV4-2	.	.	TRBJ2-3	TGTGCCAGCAGCCACCCCGCCGGGGAGAAGGGTGGAGATACGCAGTATTTT	CASSHPAGEKGGDTQYF
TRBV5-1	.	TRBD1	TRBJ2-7	TGCGCCAGCAGCTTGGGGACAGGGGCCTCCGAGCAGTACTTC	CASSLGTGASEQYF
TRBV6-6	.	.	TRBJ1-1	TGTGCCAGCAGTGGAACGCCTCAGGGCGGTGAAGCTTTCTTT	CASSGTPQGGEAFF
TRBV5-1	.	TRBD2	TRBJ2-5	TGCGCCAGCAGCTTCCCGGGGGGGGAGACCCAGTACTTC	CASSFPGGETQYF
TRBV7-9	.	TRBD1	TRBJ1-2	TGTGCCAGCAGCTTGGAGGGGGCGAGCTATGGCTACACCTTC	CASSLEGASYGYTF
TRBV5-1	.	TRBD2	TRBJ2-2	TGCGCCAGCAGCTTGGCCCTAGCGGGGAACACCGGGGAGCTGTTTTTT	CASSLALAGNTGELFF
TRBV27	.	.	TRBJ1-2	TGTGCCAGCAGTTTGACAAATAACTATGGCTACACCTTC	CASSLTNNYGYTF
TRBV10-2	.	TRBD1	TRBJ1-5	TGCGCCAGCAGTGAGCTCCGGGACAGGGGGGAGCAGCATTTT	CASSELRDRGEQHF
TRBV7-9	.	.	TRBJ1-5	TGTGCCAGCGGAACGACAGCCAAGAATCAGCCCCAGCATTTT	CASGTTAKNQPQHF
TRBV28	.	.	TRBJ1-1	TGTGCCAGCAGCCCCGGACTGTATAACACTGAAGCTTTCTTT	CASSPGLYNTEAFF